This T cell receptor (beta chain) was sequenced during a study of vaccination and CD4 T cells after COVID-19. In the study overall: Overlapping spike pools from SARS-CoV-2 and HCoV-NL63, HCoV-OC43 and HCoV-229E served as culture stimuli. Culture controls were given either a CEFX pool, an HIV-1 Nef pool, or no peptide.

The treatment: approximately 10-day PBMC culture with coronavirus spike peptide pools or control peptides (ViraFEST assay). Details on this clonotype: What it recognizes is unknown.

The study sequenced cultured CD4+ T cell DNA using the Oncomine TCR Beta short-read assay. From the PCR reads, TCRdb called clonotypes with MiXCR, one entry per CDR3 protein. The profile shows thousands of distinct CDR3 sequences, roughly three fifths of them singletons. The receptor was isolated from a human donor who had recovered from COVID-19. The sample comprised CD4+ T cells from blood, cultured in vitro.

CDR3 DNA: TGTGCCAGCAGCTTACGGCCCGGGACAGCAAACACCGGGGAGCTGTTTTTT. Its protein is CASSLRPGTANTGELFF. The V call is TRBV7-8, the J call TRBJ2-2, with TRBD1 matching over 7 bases. Per germline, CDR1 SGHVS and CDR2 FQNEAQ. V was pared by 2 bases and J by 2 bases, with 8 bases of the junction left unmatched. The CDR3 length is 17 residues. The full variable domain, with the rest looked up from reference TRBV7-8 and TRBJ2-2, is GAGVSQSPRYKVAKRGQDVALRCDPISGHVSLFWYQQALGQGPEFLTYFQNEAQLDKSGLPSDRFFAERPEGSVSTLKIQRTQQEDSAVYLCASSLRPGTANTGELFFGEGSRLTVL.